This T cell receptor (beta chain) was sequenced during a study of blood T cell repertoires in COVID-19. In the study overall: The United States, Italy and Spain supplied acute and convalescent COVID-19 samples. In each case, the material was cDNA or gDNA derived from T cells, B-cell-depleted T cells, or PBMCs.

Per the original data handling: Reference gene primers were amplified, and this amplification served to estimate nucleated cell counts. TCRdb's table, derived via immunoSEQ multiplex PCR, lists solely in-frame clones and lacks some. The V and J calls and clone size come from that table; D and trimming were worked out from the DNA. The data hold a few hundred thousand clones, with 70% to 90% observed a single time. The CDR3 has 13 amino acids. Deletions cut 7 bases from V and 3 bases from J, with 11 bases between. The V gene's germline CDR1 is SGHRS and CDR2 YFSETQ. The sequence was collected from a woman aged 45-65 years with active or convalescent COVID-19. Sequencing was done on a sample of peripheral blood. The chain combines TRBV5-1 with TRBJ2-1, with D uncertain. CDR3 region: CASRGDGYNEQFF. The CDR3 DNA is TGCGCCAGCCGTGGAGATGGCTACAATGAGCAGTTCTTC.